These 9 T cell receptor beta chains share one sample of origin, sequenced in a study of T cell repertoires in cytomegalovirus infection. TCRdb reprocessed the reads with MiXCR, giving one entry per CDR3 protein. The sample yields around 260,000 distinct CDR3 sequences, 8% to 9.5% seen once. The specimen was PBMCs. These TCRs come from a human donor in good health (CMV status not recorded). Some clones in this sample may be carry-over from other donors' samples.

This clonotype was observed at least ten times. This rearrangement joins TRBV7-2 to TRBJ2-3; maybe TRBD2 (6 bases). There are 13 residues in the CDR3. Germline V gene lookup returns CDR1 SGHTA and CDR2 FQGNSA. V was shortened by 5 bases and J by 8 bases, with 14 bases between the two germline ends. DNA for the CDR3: TGTGCCAGCAGCCCTTTGGGCGGGGCTACGCAGTATTTT. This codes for CASSPLGGATQYF. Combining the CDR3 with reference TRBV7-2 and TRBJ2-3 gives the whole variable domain GAGVSQSPSNKVTEKGKDVELRCDPISGHTALYWYRQSLGQGLEFLIYFQGNSAPDKSGLPSDRFSAERTGGSVSTLTIQRTQQEDSAVYLCASSPLGGATQYFGPGTRLTVL.

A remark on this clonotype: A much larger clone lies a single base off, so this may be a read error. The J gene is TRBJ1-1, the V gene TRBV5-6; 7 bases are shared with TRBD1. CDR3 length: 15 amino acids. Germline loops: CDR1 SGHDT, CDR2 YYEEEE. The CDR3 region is CASSLTGAGNAEAFF. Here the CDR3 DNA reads TGTGCCAGCAGCTTGACAGGGGCGGGGAACGCTGAAGCTTTCTTT.

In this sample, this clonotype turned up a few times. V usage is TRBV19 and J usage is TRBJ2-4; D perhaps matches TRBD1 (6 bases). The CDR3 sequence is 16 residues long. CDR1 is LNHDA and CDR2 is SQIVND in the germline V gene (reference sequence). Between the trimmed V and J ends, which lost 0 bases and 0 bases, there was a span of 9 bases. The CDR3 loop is CASSIEGAGAKNIQYF. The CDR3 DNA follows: TGTGCCAGTAGTATAGAGGGGGCAGGAGCCAAAAACATTCAGTACTTC.

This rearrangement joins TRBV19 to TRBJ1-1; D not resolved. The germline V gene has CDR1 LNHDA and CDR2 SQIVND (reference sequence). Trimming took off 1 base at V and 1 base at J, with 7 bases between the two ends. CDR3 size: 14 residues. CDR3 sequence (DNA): TGTGCCAGTAGTATAGGGCCCCAGAACACTGAAGCTTTCTTT. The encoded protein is CASSIGPQNTEAFF.

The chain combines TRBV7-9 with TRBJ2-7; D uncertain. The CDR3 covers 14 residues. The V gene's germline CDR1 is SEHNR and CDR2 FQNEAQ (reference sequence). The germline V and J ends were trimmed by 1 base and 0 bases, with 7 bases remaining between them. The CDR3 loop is CASSLVPNSYEQYF. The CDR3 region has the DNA TGTGCCAGCAGCTTAGTGCCCAACTCCTACGAGCAGTACTTC.

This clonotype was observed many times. CDR3 sequence: CASSLFTAPISGNTIYF. CDR3 bases: TGTGCCAGCAGCTTATTTACAGCCCCCATCTCTGGAAACACCATATATTTT. V gene TRBV11-2 combines with J gene TRBJ1-3; no definite D call. Trimming took off 2 bases at V and 0 bases at J, with 14 bases between the two ends. The CDR3 contains 17 residues. Germline CDR1 is SGHAT and CDR2 is FQNNGV.

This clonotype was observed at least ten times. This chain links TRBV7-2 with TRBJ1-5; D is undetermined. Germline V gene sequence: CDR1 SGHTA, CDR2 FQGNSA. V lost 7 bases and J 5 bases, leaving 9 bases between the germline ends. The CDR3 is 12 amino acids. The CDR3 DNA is TGTGCCAGCACCCGGGAGGATCAGCCCCAGCATTTT. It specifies CASTREDQPQHF.

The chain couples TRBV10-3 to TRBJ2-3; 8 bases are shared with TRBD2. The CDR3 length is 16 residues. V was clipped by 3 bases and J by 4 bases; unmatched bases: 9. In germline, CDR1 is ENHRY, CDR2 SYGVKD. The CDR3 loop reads CAISDMGSGSPDTQYF. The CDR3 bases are TGTGCCATCAGTGATATGGGGAGCGGGAGTCCAGATACGCAGTATTTT.

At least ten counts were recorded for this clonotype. The CDR3, as DNA: TGTGCCAGCTCGGGACTAGCGGGGACGCAGTTCTTC. This codes for CASSGLAGTQFF. The chain employs TRBV7-8 and TRBJ2-1; 13 bases line up with TRBD2. Germline CDR1 SGHVS, CDR2 FQNEAQ. CDR3 length equals 12 residues. Unmatched junction bases numbered 4, after V lost 8 bases and J lost 12 bases. The full variable domain, its missing parts supplied by reference TRBV7-8 and TRBJ2-1, is GAGVSQSPRYKVAKRGQDVALRCDPISGHVSLFWYQQALGQGPEFLTYFQNEAQLDKSGLPSDRFFAERPEGSVSTLKIQRTQQEDSAVYLCASSGLAGTQFFGPGTRLTVL.